A selection of T cell receptor beta chains follows, all from one sample in a study of identical twins. MiXCR, run by TCRdb on the 5' RACE reads, gives a single entry per CDR3 protein. This table has 700,000 or so distinct CDR3 sequences, 8.5% to 9.5% appearing once. These records were also assigned to another study, of yellow fever vaccine responses in identical twins.

The sample taken for sequencing was PBMCs. The receptors derive from a woman younger than 30 in good health. The CDR3 runs from the conserved cysteine through the conserved F or W. Fields, in order: J gene, CDR3 length, D gene, V gene, CDR3 protein. D genes are given only for firm matches.

TRBJ2-7 16 TRBD2 TRBV19 CASSKTRTAGGYEQYF
TRBJ2-7 13 . TRBV25-1 CASSALGLYEQYF
TRBJ2-7 15 TRBD1 TRBV5-1 CASSPTGAGTYEQYF
TRBJ2-3 14 TRBD1 TRBV20-1 CSAIQGAGTDTQYF
TRBJ2-7 14 TRBD1 TRBV20-1 CSAPRDRGPYEQYF
TRBJ2-5 17 TRBD2 TRBV2 CASSGGSSGRTGETQYF
TRBJ1-1 16 TRBD1 TRBV28 CASRPNRGRRSTEAFF
TRBJ1-1 13 . TRBV29-1 CSVADGLLTEAFF
TRBJ2-2 16 . TRBV20-1 CSASKSREVNTGELFF
TRBJ2-7 14 . TRBV4-3 CASSQDLGVEEQYF
TRBJ2-2 15 TRBD2 TRBV7-3 CASRVAGGNTGELFF
TRBJ2-3 17 TRBD2 TRBV4-2 CASSQDATSGNTDTQYF
TRBJ1-2 14 . TRBV19 CASSIPGRSYGYTF
TRBJ2-1 16 TRBD2 TRBV28 CASFKTGTRTYNEQFF
TRBJ2-3 16 . TRBV5-1 CASSEGRVRSTDTQYF
TRBJ1-2 14 . TRBV3-1 CASSQVDSIAGYTF
TRBJ1-1 14 . TRBV12-3/TRBV12-4 CASSPSAAGTEAFF
TRBJ1-1 14 . TRBV5-1 CASSLRDNRAEAFF
TRBJ2-7 14 TRBD1 TRBV10-3 CAISEAGTGEEQYF
TRBJ2-6 16 . TRBV6-2/TRBV6-3 CASSQTFPSGANVLTF
TRBJ2-7 13 . TRBV7-3 CASSLSSGNEQYF
TRBJ2-5 14 TRBD1 TRBV11-3 CASSSGQGVETQYF
TRBJ2-2 15 . TRBV4-3 CASSPGTAWGGELFF
TRBJ2-7 15 . TRBV11-2 CASSRYLGGGYEQYF
TRBJ1-1 16 . TRBV6-2/TRBV6-3 CASSYSTTGMNTEAFF
TRBJ2-7 12 . TRBV7-9 CASSPLSFEQYF
TRBJ2-3 20 TRBD2 TRBV10-3 CAISDPLNPGLAGGPDTQYF
TRBJ2-4 14 . TRBV15 CATSRDQQENIQYF
TRBJ2-5 15 . TRBV7-2 CASSLAKGTVETQYF
TRBJ2-4 16 TRBD2 TRBV7-2 CASRRTSGIAKNIQYF
TRBJ2-1 16 . TRBV24-1 CATSEPYRDQGNEQFF
TRBJ2-7 14 TRBD2 TRBV20-1 CSATLAGGSYEQYF
TRBJ1-1 12 . TRBV6-5 CASSYGTTEAFF
TRBJ2-3 17 . TRBV9 CASSVGVTRQLADTQYF
TRBJ1-2 13 . TRBV29-1 CSVLQEGSYGYTF
TRBJ1-1 15 . TRBV7-2 CASSLILGQNTEAFF
TRBJ2-5 14 TRBD2 TRBV20-1 CSARERGGLETQYF
TRBJ2-2 15 . TRBV7-9 CASSLGVSSTGELFF
TRBJ2-1 14 . TRBV29-1 CSVDIADPYNEQFF
TRBJ2-4 18 . TRBV11-1 CASSLFPRGEGAKNIQYF
TRBJ2-7 17 TRBD2 TRBV2 CASSRGLAGAGPYEQYF